Here is one T cell receptor (beta chain) with its context. These data are taken from a study of blood T cell repertoires in COVID-19. Looking at the study overall: The United States, Italy and Spain supplied acute and convalescent COVID-19 samples. From T cells, B-cell-depleted T cells, or PBMCs came the material, which was cDNA or gDNA.

Looked up from germline, CDR1 is SGHAT and CDR2 is FQNNGV. The J segment lost 1 base and the V segment lost 6 bases, leaving 6 bases of the junction unmatched. The CDR3 length is 14 residues. Under the authors' procedure: It was from reference gene primer amplification that nucleated cell counts were estimated. Clones were read by immunoSEQ multiplex PCR, and TCRdb kept only the in-frame ones, dropping some. The V and J calls and the clone size are those of that table, but D and trimming were determined from the DNA. The sample has 85,000 to 120,000 clones, more than 75% seen once. This chain uses TRBV11-2 with TRBJ2-7; 7 bases are shared with TRBD2. Sample: peripheral blood. The TCR was taken from a human donor in a cohort sampled during active COVID-19. The CDR3 region has the DNA TGTGCCAGCAGTGCTCAGCGGGATTCCTACGAGCAGTACTTC. Amino acids: CASSAQRDSYEQYF.